The T cell receptor (beta chain) described here comes from a study of T cells in Graves' hyperthyroidism and ophthalmopathy. The study's findings and limits: The model forecast ophthalmopathy, anticipating it by a median roughly 6 months before onset.

Amplification of TCR beta CDR3 regions used RNA as the template. Using the HTBI primer set, a first-round RT-PCR was run on the TCR CDR3. TCRdb ran MiXCR on the multiplex PCR reads and lists one entry per CDR3 protein. The table shows some 420,000 distinct CDR3 sequences, with approximately 15% occurring only once. This clonotype was picked up many times. The target antigen is unknown. The V and J ends lost 4 bases and 8 bases, in that order; junction bases with no gene match: 17. Germline CDR1 reads ENHRY; CDR2 reads SYGVKD. The CDR3 extends over 17 amino acids. Sample: blood. The sequence came from a woman aged 18 to 35 with Graves' hyperthyroidism. The chain couples TRBV10-3 to TRBJ2-3, with 8 bases fitting TRBD2. CDR3: CAISAFGAGGRAGTQYF. The CDR3 DNA is TGTGCCATCAGTGCCTTCGGCGCGGGAGGCCGGGCTGGTACGCAGTATTTT.